This TCR beta chain was retrieved from a study of vaccination effects on CD4 cells after COVID-19. Findings of the study overall: Common cold coronaviruses were cross-recognized by only 1 of 255 vaccine-induced clones in healthy vaccinees.

Isolation of CD4+ T cells took place after about nine days of culture. BNT162b2 vaccine or mRNA-1273 vaccine was given to participants in two doses. V shed 3 bases and J shed 0 bases, with 12 bases lying between them. Germline CDR1 is LNHDA and CDR2 is SQIVND (reference sequence). This CDR3 is built from 15 residues. Comments on this clone: Antigen unknown.

TCRdb's copy holds only in-frame clones and misses some; the assay was immunoSEQ multiplex PCR. The sample has about 66,000 clones, more than 60% seen once. The source is a human donor who received a COVID-19 vaccine. The specimen comprised CD4+ T cells from PBMCs cultured without peptide, sampled after COVID-19 vaccination. The rearrangement uses TRBV19 and TRBJ2-7; D remains unclear. For the CDR3, the DNA is TGTGCCAGTAGTATTGCGGCTGGCGGCTCCTACGAGCAGTACGTC. Residues: CASSIAAGGSYEQYV.